The 9 T cell receptor beta chains below were found in one sample sequenced in a study of beta chain features in type 1 diabetes. The authors reverse transcribed all of the isolated RNA, so sequencing captured expressed TCRB transcripts. TCRdb's copy holds only in-frame clones and misses some; the assay was immunoSEQ multiplex PCR. In the table there are hundreds of thousands of clones, 15% to 20% of which are singletons. The material sequenced was naive CD4+ T cells from blood. The receptors derive from a woman aged 18-29 years in good health.

The chain recombines TRBV4-2 with TRBJ2-2; 11 nucleotides align to TRBD2. The CDR3 length is 16 residues. The germline V gene has CDR1 LGHNA and CDR2 YNFKEQ. With 0 bases clipped from V and 7 bases from J, the junction kept 4 bases outside the gene matches. The CDR3 region is CASSQDGTSGGGELFF. For the CDR3, the DNA is TGTGCCAGCAGCCAAGATGGGACTAGCGGAGGCGGGGAGCTGTTTTTT.

V and J are TRBV28 and TRBJ1-1; 7 nucleotides match TRBD1. This CDR3 has 13 amino acids. Trimming removed 6 bases from V and 5 bases from J; junction bases left unmatched: 6. The germline CDR1 and CDR2 sequences are MDHEN and SYDVKM. In nucleotides, the CDR3 is TGTGCCAGCAGACCACAGGGGCGGACTGAAGCTTTCTTT. Its translation: CASRPQGRTEAFF.

The chain has TRBV11-3 and TRBJ2-5; TRBD1 aligns across 8 bases. CDR1 is SGHNT, CDR2 YENEEA, per germline. CDR3 size: 16 residues. V dropped 5 bases and J dropped 4; count of bases not matched to a gene: 12. The DNA of the CDR3 is TGTGCCAGCAGCCAAGGACAGGGTGTGGTTGGAGAGACCCAGTACTTC. Translated: CASSQGQGVVGETQYF.

The V call is TRBV7-2, the J call TRBJ2-3; D remains unclear. The V end lost 1 base, the J end lost 4 bases, and 12 bases lay between the germline ends. Per germline, CDR1 SGHTA and CDR2 FQGNSA. The CDR3 extends over 15 amino acids. Here the CDR3 DNA reads TGTGCCAGCAGCTTAGGTACAAGGGATGCAGATACGCAGTATTTT. This translates into CASSLGTRDADTQYF.

This clone has more than one count but fewer than ten. This chain links TRBV5-4 with TRBJ2-3; D is perhaps TRBD2 (6 bases). Germline-derived CDR1 and CDR2 are SGHNT and YYREEE (reference sequence). CDR3 length equals 14 residues. The V and J ends lost 6 bases and 1 base respectively, with 12 bases between them. CDR3 sequence: CASTGGEGTDTQYF. CDR3 in DNA: TGTGCCAGCACCGGCGGGGAAGGCACAGATACGCAGTATTTT. Drawing the rest from reference TRBV5-4 and TRBJ2-3, the complete variable domain is ETGVTQSPTHLIKTRGQQVTLRCSSQSGHNTVSWYQQALGQGPQFIFQYYREEENGRGNFPPRFSGLQFPNYSSELNVNALELDDSALYLCASTGGEGTDTQYFGPGTRLTVL.

The table lists this clone with a few counts. The genes are TRBV6-5 and TRBJ1-2, with D perhaps matching TRBD1 (5 bases). Trimming left V 6 bases short and J 0 bases short, with 11 bases between. The CDR3 length is 14 residues. Germline CDR1 and CDR2: MNHEY and SVGAGI. The CDR3 loop reads CASRIQGTNYGYTF. The CDR3 DNA sequence: TGTGCCAGCAGGATCCAGGGAACTAACTATGGCTACACCTTC.

The rearrangement joins TRBV27 to TRBJ2-5, with TRBD2 matching over 9 bases. The germline V gene has CDR1 MNHEY and CDR2 SMNVEV (reference sequence). The CDR3 sequence is 15 residues long. Trimming at V came to 3 bases and at J to 5 bases, leaving 7 bases not matched to a gene. This CDR3 reads CASSFRLAVGETQYF. In DNA form, the CDR3 reads TGTGCCAGCAGTTTCCGACTAGCGGTGGGGGAGACCCAGTACTTC.

The gene calls are TRBV7-8 and TRBJ2-5, with D tentatively TRBD1 (6 bases). Germline CDR1 and CDR2: SGHVS and FQNEAQ. Trimming took off 5 bases at V and 14 bases at J, with 27 bases between the two ends. The CDR3 is made up of 15 amino acids. CDR3 sequence reads: CASSPNVEWWDTGYF. The CDR3 region has the DNA TGTGCCAGCAGCCCAAACGTTGAGTGGTGGGACACCGGCTACTTC.

The J gene is TRBJ2-1, the V gene TRBV5-1; D is perhaps TRBD1 (6 bases). Germline CDR1 and CDR2: SGHRS and YFSETQ. The CDR3 spans 16 residues. The V gene lost 3 bases and the J gene lost 7 bases, with 20 bases spanning the gap. The CDR3 DNA sequence: TGCGCCAGCAGCTCCCAGCAGGGGACGTGGGGGAATGAGCAGTTCTTC. This codes for CASSSQQGTWGNEQFF.